Listed below are T cell receptor beta chains from one sample, sequenced in a study of metastatic and nonmetastatic thyroid tumors. TCRdb reassembled clones from the PCR reads with MiXCR. The sample records 10,000 to 12,000 clones, approximately 30% being singletons. The sequencing sample was made of tumor tissue. These receptors all come from a male donor with papillary thyroid cancer or a benign thyroid nodule (not recorded which). Some clones in this sample may be carry-over from other donors' samples. The CDR3 runs from the conserved cysteine through the conserved F or W. Fields, in order: V gene, D gene, J gene, clone size, CDR3 DNA, CDR3 protein. D genes are given only for firm matches. Clone size, where shown, is once, few, many, or a class for clones that have expanded.

v_call: TRBV3-1
d_call: -
j_call: TRBJ1-6
clone_size: many
cdr3_nt: TGTGCCAGCAGCCAACAAGGAGATTCACCCCTCCACTTT
cdr3_aa: CASSQQGDSPLHF

v_call: TRBV5-5
d_call: -
j_call: TRBJ1-3
clone_size: -
cdr3_nt: TGTGCCAGCAGCCCGGCCGGGACTGGAAACACCATATATTTT
cdr3_aa: CASSPAGTGNTIYF

v_call: TRBV7-9
d_call: TRBD1
j_call: TRBJ2-5
clone_size: many
cdr3_nt: TGTGCCAGCAGCTCCACCGGGACAGGGGATCTTGAGACCCAGTACTTC
cdr3_aa: CASSSTGTGDLETQYF

v_call: TRBV2
d_call: -
j_call: TRBJ2-6
clone_size: few
cdr3_nt: TGTGCCAGCAGTGCCAGGGGCTCTGGTGCCAACGTCCTGACTTTC
cdr3_aa: CASSARGSGANVLTF

v_call: TRBV12-3/TRBV12-4
d_call: -
j_call: TRBJ1-1
clone_size: few
cdr3_nt: TGTGCCAGCAGTCAGACAAACTTTATCACTGAAGCTTTCTTT
cdr3_aa: CASSQTNFITEAFF

v_call: TRBV20-1
d_call: -
j_call: TRBJ1-1
clone_size: once
cdr3_nt: TGCAGTGCTAGATTGGGAGGCATGAACACTGAAGCTTTCTTT
cdr3_aa: CSARLGGMNTEAFF

v_call: TRBV30
d_call: -
j_call: TRBJ1-1
clone_size: -
cdr3_nt: TGTGCCTGGAGTTTTTCTAGGAACACTGAAGCTTTCTTT
cdr3_aa: CAWSFSRNTEAFF

v_call: TRBV12-3/TRBV12-4
d_call: -
j_call: TRBJ2-6
clone_size: -
cdr3_nt: TGTGCCAGCATTGATAGGACTGGGGCCAACGTCCTGACTTTC
cdr3_aa: CASIDRTGANVLTF

v_call: TRBV19
d_call: TRBD1
j_call: TRBJ2-7
clone_size: -
cdr3_nt: TGTGCCAGTAGTATAGGCACCGGGACAGGGCTCTACGAGCAGTACTTC
cdr3_aa: CASSIGTGTGLYEQYF

v_call: TRBV7-9
d_call: -
j_call: TRBJ2-1
clone_size: -
cdr3_nt: TGTGCCAGCATGGGCTACAATGAGCAGTTCTTC
cdr3_aa: CASMGYNEQFF

v_call: TRBV3-1
d_call: -
j_call: TRBJ1-4
clone_size: many
cdr3_nt: TGTGCCAGCAGCCCTATGAGCGGAGCTGAAAAACTGTTTTTT
cdr3_aa: CASSPMSGAEKLFF

v_call: TRBV20-1
d_call: TRBD1
j_call: TRBJ1-4
clone_size: medium-sized
cdr3_nt: TGCAGTGCTGGGACAGTCAAACCAACTAATGAAAAACTGTTTTTT
cdr3_aa: CSAGTVKPTNEKLFF

v_call: TRBV12-3/TRBV12-4
d_call: -
j_call: TRBJ2-3
clone_size: many
cdr3_nt: TGTGCCAGCAGTTTCAGGGCAGATACGCAGTATTTT
cdr3_aa: CASSFRADTQYF

v_call: TRBV7-9
d_call: -
j_call: TRBJ1-2
clone_size: large
cdr3_nt: TGTGCCAGCAGCTTAACCGCTACTAACTATGGCTACACCTTC
cdr3_aa: CASSLTATNYGYTF

v_call: TRBV24-1
d_call: TRBD1
j_call: TRBJ2-3
clone_size: medium-sized
cdr3_nt: TGTGCCACCAGTGATCCCGGGACAGGGGAGTCGGATACGCAGTATTTT
cdr3_aa: CATSDPGTGESDTQYF

v_call: TRBV27
d_call: -
j_call: TRBJ2-7
clone_size: few
cdr3_nt: TGTGCCAGCCGCACAAGCTGGGTAAACGATCAGTACTTC
cdr3_aa: CASRTSWVNDQYF

v_call: TRBV6-1
d_call: -
j_call: TRBJ2-5
clone_size: few
cdr3_nt: TGTGCCAGCAGTAGACTCACGCGGGAGACCCAGTACTTC
cdr3_aa: CASSRLTRETQYF

v_call: TRBV20-1
d_call: TRBD1
j_call: TRBJ1-5
clone_size: medium-sized
cdr3_nt: TGCAGTGCAACAACAGGGGGCGATCAGCCCCAGCATTTT
cdr3_aa: CSATTGGDQPQHF

v_call: TRBV5-4
d_call: TRBD1
j_call: TRBJ1-2
clone_size: once
cdr3_nt: TGTGCCAGCAGCTTGGTCGGGACAGGGTCCCCCCGCTATGGCTACACCTTC
cdr3_aa: CASSLVGTGSPRYGYTF

v_call: TRBV6-2/TRBV6-3
d_call: -
j_call: TRBJ2-3
clone_size: many
cdr3_nt: TGTGCCAGCAGTTACTCGAGTAAAGCCAATTTCCATCTAACGAGCACAGATACGCAGTATTTT
cdr3_aa: CASSYSSKANFHLTSTDTQYF

v_call: TRBV2
d_call: TRBD1
j_call: TRBJ1-2
clone_size: few
cdr3_nt: TGTGCCAGCAGTGCGTGGACAGGTCTAGGCTACACCTTC
cdr3_aa: CASSAWTGLGYTF